Detailed here is one TCR beta chain. This sample is part of a study of blood T cell repertoires in COVID-19. Overall study: The United States, Italy and Spain were the sources of the acute and convalescent COVID-19 samples. T cells, B-cell-depleted T cells, or PBMCs supplied cDNA or gDNA.

This table comes from immunoSEQ multiplex PCR, and its TCRdb copy is limited to in-frame clones, with some not included. Of about 69,000 clones in the sample, 75% to 85% are singletons; the top ten hold more than 45%. The clonotype was recovered from a human donor in a cohort sampled during active COVID-19. Material: peripheral blood.

CDR3 loop: CATSRTGANSGNTIYF. The CDR3 region has the DNA TGTGCCACCAGCAGGACAGGGGCCAACTCTGGAAACACCATATATTTT. The V gene is TRBV15, the J gene TRBJ1-3; 8 bases line up with TRBD1. Per germline, CDR1 LNHNV and CDR2 YYDKDF (reference sequence). The length of the CDR3 is 16 residues. Trimming at V came to 3 bases and at J to 0 bases, leaving 4 bases not matched to a gene. The complete variable domain, with remaining parts taken from reference TRBV15 and TRBJ1-3, reads DAMVIQNPRYQVTQFGKPVTLSCSQTLNHNVMYWYQQKSSQAPKLLFHYYDKDFNNEADTPDNFQSRRPNTSFCFLDIRSPGLGDTAMYLCATSRTGANSGNTIYFGEGSWLTVV.